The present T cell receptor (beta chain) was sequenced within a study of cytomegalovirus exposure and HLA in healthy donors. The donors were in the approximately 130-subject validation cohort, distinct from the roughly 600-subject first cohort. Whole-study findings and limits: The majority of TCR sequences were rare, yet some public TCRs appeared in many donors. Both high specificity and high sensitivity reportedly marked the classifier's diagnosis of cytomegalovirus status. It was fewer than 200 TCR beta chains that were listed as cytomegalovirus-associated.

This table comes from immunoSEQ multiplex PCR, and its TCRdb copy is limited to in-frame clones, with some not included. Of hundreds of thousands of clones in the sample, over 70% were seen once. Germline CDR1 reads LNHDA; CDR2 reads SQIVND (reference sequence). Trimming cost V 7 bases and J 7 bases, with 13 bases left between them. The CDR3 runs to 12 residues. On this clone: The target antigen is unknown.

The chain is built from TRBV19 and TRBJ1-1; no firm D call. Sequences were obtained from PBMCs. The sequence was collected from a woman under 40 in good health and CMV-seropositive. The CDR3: CASIGGTFEAFF. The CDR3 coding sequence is TGTGCCAGTATTGGAGGAACTTTTGAAGCTTTCTTT.